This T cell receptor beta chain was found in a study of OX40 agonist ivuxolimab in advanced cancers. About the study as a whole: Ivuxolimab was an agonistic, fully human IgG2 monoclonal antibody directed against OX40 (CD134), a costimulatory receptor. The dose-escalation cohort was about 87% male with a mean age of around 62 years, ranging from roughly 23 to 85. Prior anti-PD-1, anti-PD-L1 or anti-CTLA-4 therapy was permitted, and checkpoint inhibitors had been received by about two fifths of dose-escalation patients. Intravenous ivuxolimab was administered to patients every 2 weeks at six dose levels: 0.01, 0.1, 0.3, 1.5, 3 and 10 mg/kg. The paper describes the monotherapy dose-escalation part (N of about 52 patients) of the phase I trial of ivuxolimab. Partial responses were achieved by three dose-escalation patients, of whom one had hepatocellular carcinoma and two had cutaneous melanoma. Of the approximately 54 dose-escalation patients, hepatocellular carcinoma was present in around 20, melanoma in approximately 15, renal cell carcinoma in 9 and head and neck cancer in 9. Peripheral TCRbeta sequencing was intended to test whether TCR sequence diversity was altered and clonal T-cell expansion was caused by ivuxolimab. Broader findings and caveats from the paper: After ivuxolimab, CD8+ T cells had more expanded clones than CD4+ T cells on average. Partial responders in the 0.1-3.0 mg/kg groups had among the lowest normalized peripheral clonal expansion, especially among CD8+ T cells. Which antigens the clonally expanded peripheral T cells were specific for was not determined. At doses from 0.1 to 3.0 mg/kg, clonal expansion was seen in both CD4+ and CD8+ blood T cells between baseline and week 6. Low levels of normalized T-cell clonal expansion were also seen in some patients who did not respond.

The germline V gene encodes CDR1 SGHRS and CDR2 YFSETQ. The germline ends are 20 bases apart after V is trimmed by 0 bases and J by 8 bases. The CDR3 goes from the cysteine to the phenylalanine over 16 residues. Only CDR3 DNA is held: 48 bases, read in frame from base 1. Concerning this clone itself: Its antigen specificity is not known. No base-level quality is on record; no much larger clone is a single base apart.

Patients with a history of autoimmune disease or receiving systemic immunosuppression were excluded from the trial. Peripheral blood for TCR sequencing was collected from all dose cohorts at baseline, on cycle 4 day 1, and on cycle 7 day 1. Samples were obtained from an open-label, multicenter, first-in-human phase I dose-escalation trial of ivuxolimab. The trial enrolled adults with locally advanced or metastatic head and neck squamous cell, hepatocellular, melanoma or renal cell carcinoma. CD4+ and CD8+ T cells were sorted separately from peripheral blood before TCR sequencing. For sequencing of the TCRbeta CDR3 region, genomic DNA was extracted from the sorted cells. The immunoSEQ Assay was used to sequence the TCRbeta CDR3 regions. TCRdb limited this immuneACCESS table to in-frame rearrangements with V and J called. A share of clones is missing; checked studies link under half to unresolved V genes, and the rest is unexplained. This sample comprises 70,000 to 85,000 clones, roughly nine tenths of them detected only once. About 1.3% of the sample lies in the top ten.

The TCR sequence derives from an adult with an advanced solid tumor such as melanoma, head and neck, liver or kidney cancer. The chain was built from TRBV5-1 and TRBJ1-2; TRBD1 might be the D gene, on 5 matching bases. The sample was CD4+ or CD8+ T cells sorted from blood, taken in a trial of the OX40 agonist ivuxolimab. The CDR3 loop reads CASSLDGFTGGEGYTF. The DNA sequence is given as TGCGCCAGCAGCTTGGACGGCTTTACAGGAGGGGAGGGCTACACCTTC.